This is a list of T cell receptor beta chains from one sample in a study of siplizumab effects on memory and regulatory T cells. Assay used: immunoSEQ multiplex PCR; TCRdb lists only in-frame clones, some missing. The sample has around 97,000 clones, over 90% seen once. The sequenced sample consisted of non-Treg CD4+ T cells sorted from blood. These TCRs come from a human donor in good health. Each CDR3 is given with its conserved first and last residue. D genes are given only for firm matches.

- TRBJ1-1 TRBV19 CASSIPVRMNTEAFF TGTGCCAGTAGTATCCCGGTTCGAATGAACACTGAAGCTTTCTTT
- TRBJ2-2 TRBV19 CASSAPRRAGELFF -
- TRBJ2-4 TRBV28 CASNPFGDIAKNIQYF TGTGCCAGCAACCCATTCGGAGATATAGCCAAAAACATTCAGTACTTC
- TRBJ2-6 TRBV6-6 CASSWDSGANVLTF TGTGCCAGCAGTTGGGACTCTGGGGCCAACGTCCTGACTTTC
- TRBJ1-5 TRBV7-8 CASSKDGGQPQHF TGTGCCAGCAGCAAAGATGGGGGTCAGCCCCAGCATTTT
- TRBJ2-1 TRBV19 CASSRISRMNNEQFF TGTGCCAGTAGTAGAATCTCGCGGATGAACAATGAGCAGTTCTTC
- TRBJ2-2 TRBV7-8 CASSSDLTGELFF TGTGCCAGCAGCTCCGACTTAACCGGGGAGCTGTTTTTT
TRBD1 TRBJ2-2 TRBV2 CASSLGTGATGELFF TGTGCCAGCAGCCTGGGGACAGGGGCGACCGGGGAGCTGTTTTTT
TRBD1 TRBJ2-2 TRBV10-1 CASSTGGAGELFF TGCGCCAGTTCGACAGGGGGCGCCGGGGAGCTGTTTTTT
- TRBJ2-3 TRBV2 CASSSDSPPDTQYF TGTGCCAGCAGTTCGGACAGCCCCCCAGATACGCAGTATTTT
TRBD1 TRBJ2-7 TRBV28 CASSYRDRVTYEQYF TGTGCCAGCAGTTACCGGGACAGGGTAACCTACGAGCAGTACTTC
- TRBJ2-2 TRBV23-1 CASPGGADSTGELFF TGCGCCAGCCCCGGGGGAGCGGACAGCACCGGGGAGCTGTTTTTT
- TRBJ1-4 TRBV5-1 CASRNTATNEKLFF TGCGCCAGCAGAAACACTGCAACTAATGAAAAACTGTTTTTT
- TRBJ2-7 TRBV7-2 CASSLVVSLTRDF TGTGCCAGCAGCTTAGTTGTCAGCTTGACTAGAGACTTC